This note documents a single T cell receptor beta chain sequence. This record comes from a study of blood T cell repertoires in COVID-19. Turning to the study itself: Samples of COVID-19 (acute and convalescent) were obtained from the United States, Italy and Spain.

V was clipped by 8 bases and J by 2 bases; unmatched bases: 10. Germline CDR1 reads MDHEN; CDR2 reads SYDVKM. This CDR3 is 16 amino acids long. As originally analysed: Nucleated cell number was recorded as an estimate derived from reference gene primer amplification. Only in-frame clones appear in the TCRdb table, and some are missing; sequencing was by immunoSEQ multiplex PCR. The D gene and trimming were derived from the DNA, and the V and J assignments and clone size from that table. The repertoire holds 75,000 to 95,000 clones, with 75% to 90% as singletons. Sequencing was performed on peripheral blood. The chain joins TRBV28 to TRBJ2-2; the match to TRBD1 covers 8 bases. The clonotype was recovered from a human donor in a cohort sampled during active COVID-19. CDR3 region: CASLNGQGPNTGELFF. The DNA of the CDR3 is TGTGCCAGCCTAAACGGACAGGGCCCTAACACCGGGGAGCTGTTTTTT. Variable domain in full (rest from reference TRBV28 and TRBJ2-2): DVKVTQSSRYLVKRTGEKVFLECVQDMDHENMFWYRQDPGLGLRLIYFSYDVKMKEKGDIPEGYSVSREKKERFSLILESASTNQTSMYLCASLNGQGPNTGELFFGEGSRLTVL.